These 30 T cell receptor beta chains share one sample of origin, sequenced in a study of blood T cell repertoires in COVID-19. Generated by immunoSEQ multiplex PCR, the TCRdb table keeps only in-frame clones and is missing some. The top ten clones hold over 9% of a sample with over 100,000 clones, approximately 89% of them seen once. Sequenced input: peripheral blood. Source of these receptors: a middle-aged man with acute or convalescent COVID-19.

V and J are TRBV7-2 and TRBJ2-2, with D perhaps matching TRBD1 (5 bases). This CDR3 is 15 amino acids long. CDR1 and CDR2 (germline): SGHTA, FQGNSA. Trimming took off 3 bases at V and 0 bases at J, with 8 bases between the two ends. The CDR3 loop reads CASSFDSSNTGELFF. The DNA for the CDR3 is TGTGCCAGCAGCTTTGACAGTTCGAACACCGGGGAGCTGTTTTTT.

The rearrangement uses TRBV6-5 and TRBJ2-7; 11 bases align to TRBD1. Germline V CDR1 and CDR2: MNHEY, SVGAGI. This CDR3 contains 15 residues. Trimming took 5 bases from V and 3 from J; bases not matched to a gene: 6. The CDR3 is CASSRDRGGFYEQYF. The CDR3 DNA follows: TGTGCCAGCAGTAGGGACAGGGGGGGCTTCTACGAGCAGTACTTC.

The chain carries TRBV18 and TRBJ2-7; D is possibly TRBD2 (5 bases). Germline values: CDR1 KGHSH, CDR2 LQKENI. Trimming removed 3 bases at V and 8 bases at J, with 11 bases between. The CDR3 has 12 amino acids. The CDR3, as DNA: TGTGCCAGCTCACCCGAGGGTGGTAAGCAGTACTTC. Translating it yields CASSPEGGKQYF.

The genes are TRBV29-1 and TRBJ1-5; D is uncertain. This CDR3 contains 13 residues. With 6 bases removed from V and 3 bases from J, the gap between germline ends came to 12 bases. Germline CDR1 reads SQVTM; CDR2 reads ANQGSEA. CDR3: CSVRVGPNQPQHF. CDR3 bases: TGCAGCGTGAGGGTCGGGCCCAATCAGCCCCAGCATTTT.

This chain joins TRBV10-3 and TRBJ1-5; D possibly corresponds to TRBD1 (6 bases). Germline CDR1 is ENHRY and CDR2 is SYGVKD. Trimming removed 6 bases from V and 4 bases from J, with 10 bases in between. The CDR3 sequence is 13 residues long. CDR3 loop: CAIRSDRNQPQHF. In DNA form, the CDR3 reads TGTGCCATCAGGTCTGACAGGAATCAGCCCCAGCATTTT.

This clone was seen a single time. V usage is TRBV7-9 and J usage is TRBJ2-7; a possible D gene is TRBD2 (5 bases). V dropped 3 bases and J dropped 9 bases, with 21 bases sitting between them. The CDR3 loop spans 15 amino acids. Germline-derived CDR1 and CDR2 are SEHNR and FQNEAQ (reference sequence). The CDR3 DNA is TGTGCCAGCAGCTTGAGGGCCCCCAGCGACGGTCCGCAGTACTTC. It codes for CASSLRAPSDGPQYF.

The rearrangement joins TRBV2 to TRBJ2-2, with TRBD2 matching over 9 bases. The CDR3 is 13 amino acids. The V and J ends lost 4 bases and 9 bases, in that order; junction bases with no gene match: 3. Germline loops: CDR1 SNHLY, CDR2 FYNNEI. Here the CDR3 reads CASSASGTRELFF. The CDR3 DNA follows: TGTGCCAGCAGTGCTAGCGGGACTAGGGAGCTGTTTTTT.

This chain uses TRBV9 with TRBJ1-4, with TRBD1 as a possible D gene (5 bases). The V end was cut by 3 bases, the J end by 5 bases, with 14 bases between. There are 15 residues in the CDR3. From germline, CDR1 is SGDLS and CDR2 YYNGEE. CDR3 sequence reads: CASSAAGQENEKLFF. For the CDR3, the DNA is TGTGCCAGCAGCGCCGCAGGGCAAGAAAATGAAAAACTGTTTTTT.

V gene TRBV7-2 combines with J gene TRBJ2-7, with D perhaps TRBD1 (6 bases). V was shortened by 5 bases and J by 0 bases, with 14 bases between the two germline ends. The germline V gene has CDR1 SGHTA and CDR2 FQGNSA. The CDR3 runs 15 residues. This CDR3 reads CASSVGQPGSYEQYF. Here the CDR3 DNA reads TGTGCCAGCAGCGTCGGACAGCCAGGCTCCTACGAGCAGTACTTC.

V and J are TRBV5-5 and TRBJ2-3; possible D gene TRBD2, 5 bases. The CDR3 length is 14 residues. Per germline, CDR1 SGHKS and CDR2 YYEKEE (reference sequence). The ends were cut back, 6 bases at V and 8 bases at J, with 19 bases in the middle. CDR3 coding DNA: TGTGCCAGCACCCCGGCGGTTCCCGAGGGTACGCAGTATTTT. Its protein product is CASTPAVPEGTQYF.

This rearrangement joins TRBV5-1 to TRBJ2-7; 9 nucleotides align to TRBD1. Looked up from germline, CDR1 is SGHRS and CDR2 is YFSETQ. J gave up 5 bases and V 4 bases, and 16 bases lay outside the gene matches. CDR3 length: 17 residues. The CDR3 bases are TGCGCCAGCAGCCTAGGGGACAGGGATGTTCGCGGTGACGAGCAGTACTTC. Translated, it gives CASSLGDRDVRGDEQYF.

The chain couples TRBV15 to TRBJ1-2; the match to TRBD1 covers 9 bases. There are 15 residues in the CDR3. Germline V gives CDR1 LNHNV, CDR2 YYDKDF (reference sequence). J was trimmed by 7 bases and V by 0 bases; bases with no gene match: 6. The CDR3 spells CATSRDPGQGFGYTF. The CDR3 DNA is TGTGCCACCAGCAGAGATCCGGGACAGGGTTTTGGCTACACCTTC.

The genes are TRBV7-6 and TRBJ2-7; 7 bases agree with TRBD1. Unmatched junction bases numbered 5, after V lost 10 bases and J lost 5 bases. Germline V gene data show CDR1 as SGHVS and CDR2 as FNYEAQ. There are 11 residues in the CDR3. Here the CDR3 DNA reads TGTGCCATAGCACAGGGGAACGAGCAGTACTTC. Translated, it gives CAIAQGNEQYF.

The rearrangement links TRBV5-1 to TRBJ1-2; 8 bases agree with TRBD1. The germline V gene has CDR1 SGHRS and CDR2 YFSETQ. Trimming at V came to 2 bases and at J to 0 bases, leaving 3 bases not matched to a gene. The CDR3 contains 15 residues. The CDR3 DNA sequence: TGCGCCAGCAGCTTTAGACAGGGGTCTAACTATGGCTACACCTTC. Translated: CASSFRQGSNYGYTF.

The rearrangement links TRBV9 to TRBJ2-1, with 7 bases identical to TRBD2. J was trimmed by 0 bases and V by 4 bases; bases with no gene match: 7. The CDR3 loop spans 16 amino acids. Germline V lookup: CDR1 SGDLS, CDR2 YYNGEE. CDR3 sequence (DNA): TGTGCCAGCAGCCTTAGCGGGTCCAGCTCCTACAATGAGCAGTTCTTC. Translated, it gives CASSLSGSSSYNEQFF.

The J gene is TRBJ1-6, the V gene TRBV25-1, with 9 bases matching TRBD1. CDR1 is MGHDK, CDR2 SYGVNS, per germline. This CDR3 spans 15 amino acids. With V trimmed by 5 bases and J by 9 bases, 8 bases remained unmatched. The DNA of the CDR3 is TGTGCCAGCAGTAATCCGGGACAGGGAGGTTCACCCCTCCACTTT. Translated: CASSNPGQGGSPLHF.

This chain uses TRBV5-1 with TRBJ2-7; D is undetermined. V was clipped by 0 bases and J by 2 bases, with 15 bases between them. In germline, CDR1 is SGHRS, CDR2 YFSETQ. The CDR3 is 16 residues long. The DNA for the CDR3 is TGCGCCAGCAGCTTGGGAGGTTCCCAGTCGACCTACGAGCAGTACTTC. Protein: CASSLGGSQSTYEQYF.

The J gene is TRBJ1-6, the V gene TRBV5-1, with D possibly being TRBD1 (6 bases). Germline values: CDR1 SGHRS, CDR2 YFSETQ. V lost 4 bases and J lost 5, with 16 bases in between. CDR3 length equals 16 residues. The CDR3 nucleotides read TGCGCCAGCAGCCGGACAGTAGTTACGGATAATTCACCCCTCCACTTT. It yields the protein CASSRTVVTDNSPLHF.

This chain connects TRBV11-1 to TRBJ1-6, with D possibly being TRBD1 (6 bases). V lost 3 bases and J lost 9, with 18 bases in between. CDR1 SGHAT and CDR2 FQDESV come from the germline V gene (reference sequence). This CDR3 is built from 16 residues. Here the CDR3 DNA reads TGTGCCAGCAGCTTCCTCCGGACAGATTATGGTTCACCCCTCCACTTT. This sequence encodes CASSFLRTDYGSPLHF.

This chain joins TRBV3-1 (or the pseudogene TRBV3-2) and TRBJ1-5, with D possibly matching TRBD1 (6 bases). In germline, CDR1 is LGHDT, CDR2 YNNKEL (reference sequence). The CDR3 length is 18 residues. V gave up 0 bases and J gave up 4 bases, with 19 bases separating them. CDR3 residues: CASSQDWGGSYSNQPQHF. CDR3 DNA: TGTGCCAGCAGCCAAGATTGGGGGGGCTCCTATTCAAATCAGCCCCAGCATTTT.

The chain combines TRBV7-9 with TRBJ1-4; a possible D gene is TRBD1 (5 bases). This CDR3 contains 16 residues. Germline V gene sequence: CDR1 SEHNR, CDR2 FQNEAQ (reference sequence). V lost 4 bases and J 3 bases, leaving 15 bases between the germline ends. The CDR3 protein is CASSSAGQGPNEKLFF. The CDR3 DNA reads as TGTGCCAGCAGCTCCGCGGGGCAGGGCCCTAATGAAAAACTGTTTTTT.

The chain combines TRBV10-1 with TRBJ2-7; the D gene is possibly TRBD1 (6 bases). V lost 2 bases and J lost 4, with 12 bases in between. The length of the CDR3 is 14 residues. Germline CDR1 reads WNHNN; CDR2 reads SYGVQD (reference sequence). CDR3 DNA sequence: TGCGCCAGCAGTGAGGGAGGACAGTTATACGAGCAGTACTTC. This encodes CASSEGGQLYEQYF.

The rearrangement links TRBV19 to TRBJ1-2; no reliable D call. The germline V gene encodes CDR1 LNHDA and CDR2 SQIVND (reference sequence). The CDR3 totals 15 residues. Trimming left V 1 base short and J 5 bases short, with 14 bases between. In DNA, the CDR3 is TGTGCCAGTAGTATAGCCCACTCTGATCCATATGGCTACACCTTC. This translates into CASSIAHSDPYGYTF.

This clone was counted once. The chain uses TRBV24-1 and TRBJ2-7; 7 bases line up with TRBD1. The CDR3 sequence is 14 residues long. Looked up from germline, CDR1 is KGHDR and CDR2 is SFDVKD. Germline trimming cut 9 bases from V and 6 bases from J; bases unmatched to any gene: 13. The CDR3 bases are TGTGCCACCGGAACCTCGGACAGGCAGGGCGAGCAGTACTTC. The encoded protein is CATGTSDRQGEQYF.

This clone was observed a single time. The chain has TRBV5-1 and TRBJ1-1; no clear D gene. CDR1 and CDR2 (germline): SGHRS, YFSETQ. The CDR3 consists of 14 residues. V was trimmed by 1 base and J by 2 bases, leaving 9 bases between them. The CDR3 sequence is CASSLWEGNTEAFF. In nucleotides, the CDR3 is TGCGCCAGCAGCTTGTGGGAGGGAAACACTGAAGCTTTCTTT.

On this clone: A junction boundary mismatches the germline segment, possibly from a read error. The chain combines TRBV7-7 with TRBJ1-1, with 8 bases fitting TRBD1. Germline V gene data show CDR1 as SSHAT and CDR2 as FNYEAQ (reference sequence). This CDR3 is 13 amino acids long. CDR3 residues: CASSEIQGAEAFF. DNA of the CDR3: TGTGCTAGCAGCGAAATACAGGGGGCTGAAGCTTTCTTT.

This clone has just a few counts. One end of the junction does not line up with germline, which may come from a read error. The CDR3 DNA follows: TGTGCTAGCAGCGCCGACAGGAGGCCTGGGGCCAACGTCCTGACTTTC. Residues: CASSADRRPGANVLTF. The gene calls are TRBV7-7 and TRBJ2-6; possibly TRBD1 for D (6 bases). CDR1 SSHAT and CDR2 FNYEAQ come from the germline V gene (reference sequence). This CDR3 spans 16 amino acids.

This clone has just one count. DNA of the CDR3: TGTGCCAGCAGCCGGGACAGGGACCAGCCCCAGCATTTT. It translates to CASSRDRDQPQHF. The chain uses TRBV3-1 (or the pseudogene TRBV3-2) and TRBJ1-5; 9 nucleotides match TRBD1. After removal of 4 bases from V and 7 bases from J, the junction contained 2 bases not matched to a gene. The germline CDR1 and CDR2 sequences are LGHDT and YNNKEL (reference sequence). This CDR3 contains 13 residues.

The rearrangement links TRBV7-9 to TRBJ2-2; no definite D call. The V gene lost 8 bases and the J gene lost 1 base, with 11 bases spanning the gap. Germline CDR1 and CDR2: SEHNR and FQNEAQ (reference sequence). This CDR3 region has 14 residues. The CDR3 reads CASLIPGNTGELFF. CDR3 DNA: TGTGCCAGCCTCATACCGGGGAACACCGGGGAGCTGTTTTTT.

The chain combines TRBV18 with TRBJ2-2; 7 nucleotides line up with TRBD2. With 4 bases clipped from V and 4 bases from J, the junction kept 6 bases outside the gene matches. Germline lookup yields CDR1 KGHSH and CDR2 LQKENI. This CDR3 contains 15 residues. The CDR3 spells CASSRDGRSTGELFF. CDR3 bases: TGTGCCAGCTCACGGGACGGGAGGAGCACCGGGGAGCTGTTTTTT. Based on the CDR3 plus reference TRBV18 and TRBJ2-2, the full variable domain is NAGVMQNPRHLVRRRGQEARLRCSPMKGHSHVYWYRQLPEEGLKFMVYLQKENIIDESGMPKERFSAEFPKEGPSILRIQQVVRGDSAAYFCASSRDGRSTGELFFGEGSRLTVL.